This is a list of T cell receptor beta chains from one sample in a study of response to subunit inactivated influenza vaccine. Each CDR3 protein gets one entry after TCRdb re-called the RT-PCR reads with MiXCR. In the table there are about 700,000 distinct CDR3 sequences, about 14% of which are singletons. This material consisted of PBMCs from blood, taken about 14 days before vaccination. Receptors originate from a man over 45 who received an inactivated influenza vaccine. Both conserved end residues are part of each CDR3. A D gene is named only where the DNA matches it firmly. Not all rows give a size; the values are once, few, many and, for expanded clones, a class.

CDR3 protein	CDR3 DNA	D gene	V gene	J gene	clone size
CATSDLWQSYGYTF	TGTGCCACCAGTGATTTATGGCAGTCCTATGGCTACACCTTC	NA	TRBV24-1	TRBJ1-2	few
CASSYSWETQHF	TGTGCCAGCAGTTACTCGTGGGAAACCCAGCATTTT	NA	TRBV6-6	TRBJ1-5	NA
CSVEGQGYEQYF	TGCAGCGTTGAAGGGCAGGGCTACGAGCAGTACTTC	NA	TRBV29-1	TRBJ2-7	few
CASRRGIAGVYEQYF	TGTGCCAGCAGGCGGGGTATAGCGGGAGTCTACGAGCAGTACTTC	TRBD2	TRBV6-2/TRBV6-3	TRBJ2-7	NA
CASSSSTTSGSLWRSGANVLTF	TGTGCCAGCAGCTCCTCCACTACTAGCGGGAGTTTATGGAGGTCTGGGGCCAACGTCCTGACTTTC	TRBD2	TRBV7-3	TRBJ2-6	few
CASSPFIYTTGTQETQYF	TGTGCCAGCTCACCATTTATATATACGACAGGGACCCAAGAGACCCAGTACTTC	TRBD1	TRBV18	TRBJ2-5	few
CASSVGGYTEAFF	TGTGCCAGCAGCGTGGGGGGCTACACTGAAGCTTTCTTT	NA	TRBV9	TRBJ1-1	many
CSVEGYLWGESSYNEQFF	TGCAGCGTTGAAGGATACCTCTGGGGGGAAAGCTCCTACAATGAGCAGTTCTTC	NA	TRBV29-1	TRBJ2-1	many
CASSLGRGRGKETQYF	TGTGCCAGCAGCTTAGGGAGGGGCAGGGGAAAAGAGACCCAGTACTTC	NA	TRBV7-2	TRBJ2-5	NA
CASSGTTGRTEAFF	TGTGCCAGCAGTGGAACAACAGGGCGCACTGAAGCTTTCTTT	NA	TRBV6-2/TRBV6-3	TRBJ1-1	few
CASSAGITDTQYF	TGTGCCAGTTCAGCGGGGATCACAGATACGCAGTATTTT	TRBD2	TRBV27	TRBJ2-3	few
CASSPRSRELTDTQYF	TGTGCCAGCAGTCCACGCTCGCGGGAGCTAACAGATACGCAGTATTTT	TRBD2	TRBV12-3/TRBV12-4	TRBJ2-3	NA
CSVVPSGSNEQFF	TGCAGCGTTGTACCTAGCGGGAGCAATGAGCAGTTCTTC	TRBD2	TRBV29-1	TRBJ2-1	NA
CASTRAETYEQYF	TGTGCCAGCACTCGAGCGGAGACCTACGAGCAGTACTTC	NA	TRBV5-6	TRBJ2-7	few
CASSLGSTTNEKLFF	TGCGCCAGCAGCTTGGGCTCGACAACTAATGAAAAACTGTTTTTT	NA	TRBV5-1	TRBJ1-4	many
CASSLGGAGWPQYF	TGTGCCAGCAGTTTAGGTGGGGCGGGTTGGCCTCAGTACTTC	NA	TRBV12-3/TRBV12-4	TRBJ2-5	few
CASSLAREVGEQFF	TGTGCCAGCAGCTTAGCTAGGGAGGTCGGCGAGCAGTTCTTC	NA	TRBV7-2	TRBJ2-1	NA
CASSQEPGHSYEQYF	TGCGCCAGCAGCCAGGAACCGGGACATTCTTACGAGCAGTACTTC	NA	TRBV4-1	TRBJ2-7	few
CASSEGSGGNQPQHF	TGTGCCAGCAGTGAAGGGTCAGGTGGTAATCAGCCCCAGCATTTT	NA	TRBV2	TRBJ1-5	few
CASARSGGVNQPQHF	TGTGCCAGCGCCCGTTCAGGGGGAGTCAATCAGCCCCAGCATTTT	TRBD1	TRBV27	TRBJ1-5	few
CASRPYPSAETQYF	TGTGCCAGCAGACCTTACCCCTCGGCGGAGACCCAGTACTTC	NA	TRBV12-3/TRBV12-4	TRBJ2-5	few
CATSDWAGGIPDTQYF	TGTGCCACCAGTGATTGGGCAGGGGGCATCCCAGATACGCAGTATTTT	TRBD1	TRBV24-1	TRBJ2-3	once
CASSAGTLDYEQYF	TGTGCCAGCAGTGCAGGGACCCTCGATTACGAGCAGTACTTC	NA	TRBV6-1	TRBJ2-7	few
CASSYKGSGANVLTF	TGTGCCAGCAGTTATAAAGGCTCTGGGGCCAACGTCCTGACTTTC	NA	TRBV6-2/TRBV6-3	TRBJ2-6	NA
CAIGGTASYNEQFF	TGTGCCATCGGAGGGACGGCTTCCTACAATGAGCAGTTCTTC	NA	TRBV10-3	TRBJ2-1	NA
CASSQEGTKWTYEQYF	TGTGCCAGCAGCCAAGAGGGGACGAAGTGGACCTACGAGCAGTACTTC	NA	TRBV3-1	TRBJ2-7	few
CASSLGYYYEQYF	TGTGCCAGCAGCTTAGGGTACTACTACGAGCAGTACTTC	NA	TRBV7-9	TRBJ2-7	many
CASRATSGTQYF	TGTGCCAGCAGGGCTACAAGTGGGACCCAGTACTTC	NA	TRBV12-3/TRBV12-4	TRBJ2-5	NA
CASSQDRQAKGDHQFF	TGCGCCAGCAGCCAAGATCGGCAGGCCAAAGGGGACCACCAGTTCTTC	NA	TRBV4-3	TRBJ2-1	NA
CASSTPTGELFF	TGTGCCAGCAGTACACCGACCGGGGAGCTGTTTTTT	NA	TRBV28	TRBJ2-2	many
CASSRGGFGYEQYF	TGTGCCAGCAGTCGTGGCGGGTTTGGCTACGAGCAGTACTTC	NA	TRBV28	TRBJ2-7	few
CASSEAWGLNTGELFF	TGTGCCAGCAGTGAAGCGTGGGGATTGAACACCGGGGAGCTGTTTTTT	NA	TRBV2	TRBJ2-2	NA
CATSDWSGRYGYTF	TGTGCCACCAGTGATTGGTCAGGGCGCTATGGCTACACCTTC	NA	TRBV24-1	TRBJ1-2	NA
CASSFKRGVLGGKETQYF	TGTGCCAGCAGTTTCAAGAGGGGAGTGTTAGGGGGTAAGGAGACCCAGTACTTC	NA	TRBV27	TRBJ2-5	NA
CASSSNRGNTGELFF	TGCGCCAGCAGCTCAAACAGGGGAAACACCGGGGAGCTGTTTTTT	TRBD1	TRBV5-1	TRBJ2-2	few
CASRGLAYTGELFF	TGTGCCAGCAGGGGACTAGCATACACCGGGGAGCTGTTTTTT	TRBD2	TRBV12-3/TRBV12-4	TRBJ2-2	many
CASSLMGVEGQPQHF	TGCGCCAGCAGCTTGATGGGGGTAGAGGGTCAGCCCCAGCATTTT	NA	TRBV5-1	TRBJ1-5	NA
CASSSTRARETQYF	TGTGCCAGCAGTTCTACTAGGGCTAGGGAGACCCAGTACTTC	NA	TRBV28	TRBJ2-5	NA
CASLSWDTQYF	TGTGCCAGCCTTTCATGGGATACGCAGTATTTT	NA	TRBV2	TRBJ2-3	NA
CASSRGQVLMSQETQYF	TGCGCCAGCAGCCGCGGACAGGTCTTGATGTCGCAAGAGACCCAGTACTTC	TRBD1	TRBV5-1	TRBJ2-5	few
CASSTPLAGASEQYF	TGTGCCAGCAGTACACCACTAGCGGGAGCTTCCGAGCAGTACTTC	TRBD2	TRBV28	TRBJ2-7	NA
CASSGGGLYNEQFF	TGCGCCAGCAGTGGGGGGGGGCTTTACAATGAGCAGTTCTTC	NA	TRBV5-1	TRBJ2-1	many
CASSQDMAANTDTQYF	TGTGCCAGCAGCCAAGATATGGCAGCAAACACAGATACGCAGTATTTT	NA	TRBV14	TRBJ2-3	many
CASSVRELKTQYF	TGTGCCAGCAGCGTCCGGGAACTAAAGACCCAGTACTTC	NA	TRBV7-9	TRBJ2-5	NA
CASSLSGVETQYF	TGTGCCAGCAGCTTATCTGGGGTAGAGACCCAGTACTTC	NA	TRBV7-9	TRBJ2-5	many
CSANSGTGDNQPQHF	TGCAGTGCGAACTCCGGGACAGGGGACAATCAGCCCCAGCATTTT	TRBD1	TRBV20-1	TRBJ1-5	NA
CASSSYNAGELFF	TGTGCCAGCAGCTCCTATAACGCCGGGGAGCTGTTTTTT	NA	TRBV7-2	TRBJ2-2	few
CASSNTGGRSNSPLHF	TGTGCCAGCTCAAACACAGGGGGCAGGAGTAATTCACCCCTCCACTTT	TRBD1	TRBV18	TRBJ1-6	NA
CASTFSHHTGQGSTGELFF	TGCGCCAGCACATTTTCCCACCACACCGGACAGGGGTCCACCGGGGAGCTGTTTTTT	TRBD1	TRBV5-1	TRBJ2-2	NA
CASSRGSGWESNQPQHF	TGTGCCAGCAGCCGGGGGTCGGGATGGGAAAGCAATCAGCCCCAGCATTTT	NA	TRBV9	TRBJ1-5	NA
CASSSGRFGYNGYNEQFF	TGTGCCAGCAGCTCAGGCCGCTTTGGGTATAACGGTTACAATGAGCAGTTCTTC	NA	TRBV7-6	TRBJ2-1	few
CSASPGTGSGANVLTF	TGCAGTGCTAGTCCCGGGACAGGGTCTGGGGCCAACGTCCTGACTTTC	TRBD1	TRBV20-1	TRBJ2-6	NA